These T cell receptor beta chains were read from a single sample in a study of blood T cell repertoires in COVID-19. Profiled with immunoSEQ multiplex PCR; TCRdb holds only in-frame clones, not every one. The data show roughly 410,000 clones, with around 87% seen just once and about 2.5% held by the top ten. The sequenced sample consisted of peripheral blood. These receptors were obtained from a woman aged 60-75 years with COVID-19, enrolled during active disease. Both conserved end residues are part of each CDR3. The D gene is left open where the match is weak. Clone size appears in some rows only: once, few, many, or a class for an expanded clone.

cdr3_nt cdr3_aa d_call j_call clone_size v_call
TGTGCCAGCAGCCGGTCGTCGGAGGGGCAGGACGAGCAGTACTTC CASSRSSEGQDEQYF NA TRBJ2-7 NA TRBV3-1/TRBV3-2
TGTGCCAGCAGTGAACGGTGGTTGAAGCTGAACACTGAAGCTTTCTTT CASSERWLKLNTEAFF NA TRBJ1-1 NA TRBV6-1
TGTGCCACCAGCAGACAGGGAAACTATGGCTACACCTTC CATSRQGNYGYTF NA TRBJ1-2 NA TRBV15
TGTGCCAGCAGCCATAGGGACAGAAATTACTATGGCTACACCTTC CASSHRDRNYYGYTF TRBD1 TRBJ1-2 once TRBV3-1/TRBV3-2
TGTGCCAGCAGTTACTCAGGGGCCCAAGAGACCCAGTACTTC CASSYSGAQETQYF NA TRBJ2-5 NA TRBV6-5
TGTGCCAGCAGTGACCCGGGACAGCCGTACACTGAAGCTTTCTTT CASSDPGQPYTEAFF TRBD1 TRBJ1-1 NA TRBV28
TGTGCCAGCAGTGAAGCGCTAGGAGAAAAACTGTTTTTT CASSEALGEKLFF NA TRBJ1-4 once TRBV6-1
TGTGCCAGCTCCCTAACTAGCGGGGGGCCTCTCGAGCAGTACTTC CASSLTSGGPLEQYF TRBD2 TRBJ2-7 once TRBV18
TGTGCCAGTAACGGGGTTTTCACAGATACGCAGTATTTT CASNGVFTDTQYF NA TRBJ2-3 NA TRBV2
TGTGCCAGCAGTTCTGGGACAGGGAAATCCTACGAGCAGTACTTC CASSSGTGKSYEQYF TRBD1 TRBJ2-7 few TRBV7-6
TGTGCCAGCAGTCCTTCTGGGGCCAACGTCCTGACTTTC CASSPSGANVLTF NA TRBJ2-6 few TRBV12-3/TRBV12-4
TGTGCCAGCAGTGAGAGGGAGGGGATCTACGAGCAGTACTTC CASSEREGIYEQYF TRBD2 TRBJ2-7 NA TRBV2
TGTGCCAGCAGCCCGAGACAGGGGATAAGCACAGATACGCAGTATTTT CASSPRQGISTDTQYF TRBD1 TRBJ2-3 NA TRBV5-8
TGTGCCAGCAGCTTAAGGGACAGAGACACAGATACGCAGTATTTT CASSLRDRDTDTQYF TRBD1 TRBJ2-3 NA TRBV5-8
TGTGCCAGTAGTAGAGACAGGGGAGAGACCCAGTACTTC CASSRDRGETQYF TRBD1 TRBJ2-5 NA TRBV19
TGTGCCAGCAGCTGGAGCTCCTACAATGAGCAGTTCTTC CASSWSSYNEQFF NA TRBJ2-1 NA TRBV7-2
TGCGCCAGCAGCTTACCGGCCAGGGCCTACGAGCAGTACTTC CASSLPARAYEQYF NA TRBJ2-7 NA TRBV5-1
TGCGCCAGCAGCCGACAGACAGGCTATCAGGGCTATGGCTACACCTTC CASSRQTGYQGYGYTF NA TRBJ1-2 NA TRBV4-1
TGTGCCAGCATCTATCGGACAGGGGGGGCAGATACGCAGTATTTT CASIYRTGGADTQYF TRBD1 TRBJ2-3 NA TRBV6-5
TGCGCCAGCAGTGGGATAGGGGTAGCGGGGGGCACAGATACGCAGTATTTT CASSGIGVAGGTDTQYF TRBD2 TRBJ2-3 NA TRBV10-2
TGTGCCAGCGGTTCTAGGACCTACGAGCAGTACTTC CASGSRTYEQYF NA TRBJ2-7 NA TRBV25-1
TGTGCCAGCAGGCAGACCGGGACAGCCTACGAGCAGTACTTC CASRQTGTAYEQYF TRBD1 TRBJ2-7 NA TRBV6-5